This is a list of T cell receptor beta chains from one sample in a study of beta chain features in type 1 diabetes. The repertoire was sequenced with immunoSEQ multiplex PCR; TCRdb's copy has only in-frame clones and lacks some. The sample contains around 170,000 clones, roughly 10% of which appear only once. The sequencing input was central memory CD4+ T cells from blood. The receptors were gathered from a woman younger than 45 with type 1 diabetes. Each CDR3 is given with its conserved first and last residue. The D gene is left open where the match is weak. The size of a clone is reported for some rows only, either as once, few or many, or as a class for expanded clones.

size: few; D: TRBD2; length: 14; V: TRBV27; J: TRBJ2-1; CDR3: CASTERGTWNEQFF; DNA: TGTGCCAGTACGGAGCGGGGGACTTGGAATGAGCAGTTCTTC
size: few; D: NA; length: 12; V: TRBV18; J: TRBJ2-7; CDR3: CASSPSVYEQYF; DNA: TGTGCCAGCTCACCATCAGTCTACGAGCAGTACTTC
size: few; D: TRBD1; length: 14; V: TRBV7-2; J: TRBJ2-7; CDR3: CASSAGTGSHEQYF; DNA: TGTGCCAGCAGCGCCGGGACAGGAAGCCACGAGCAGTACTTC
size: NA; D: NA; length: 12; V: TRBV5-1; J: TRBJ1-2; CDR3: CAGASDFYGYTF; DNA: TGCGCCGGCGCGAGCGATTTCTATGGCTACACCTTC
size: NA; D: TRBD1; length: 14; V: TRBV4-1; J: TRBJ1-2; CDR3: CASSFKTGDYGYTF; DNA: TGCGCCAGCAGCTTCAAGACAGGGGACTATGGCTACACCTTC
size: few; D: NA; length: 14; V: TRBV28; J: TRBJ2-7; CDR3: CASSFGQAFYEQYF; DNA: TGTGCCAGCAGTTTCGGCCAGGCTTTCTACGAGCAGTACTTC
size: NA; D: TRBD1; length: 14; V: TRBV5-4; J: TRBJ1-2; CDR3: CASSQKTGVYGYTF; DNA: TGTGCCAGCAGCCAAAAAACAGGGGTCTATGGCTACACCTTC
size: NA; D: NA; length: 14; V: TRBV10-3; J: TRBJ2-3; CDR3: CAIAGAGDADTQYF; DNA: TGTGCCATCGCGGGGGCGGGAGACGCAGATACGCAGTATTTT
size: few; D: NA; length: 15; V: TRBV19; J: TRBJ1-2; CDR3: CASSVTDSLNYGYTF; DNA: TGTGCCAGTAGCGTGACGGACAGTTTGAACTACGGCTACACCTTC
size: few; D: NA; length: 13; V: TRBV11-2; J: TRBJ2-3; CDR3: CASKTGFTDTQYF; DNA: TGTGCCAGCAAGACAGGCTTCACAGATACGCAGTATTTT
size: NA; D: NA; length: 13; V: TRBV5-1; J: TRBJ1-5; CDR3: CASSSQGDQPQHF; DNA: TGCGCCAGCAGCTCCCAGGGCGATCAGCCCCAGCATTTT
size: NA; D: NA; length: 14; V: TRBV7-2; J: TRBJ2-3; CDR3: CASSRNTPRDTQYF; DNA: TGTGCCAGCAGCCGTAACACACCGCGGGATACGCAGTATTTT
size: few; D: NA; length: 17; V: TRBV28; J: TRBJ2-5; CDR3: CASSFPYSFAHQETQYF; DNA: TGTGCCAGCAGTTTTCCTTATAGCTTCGCTCACCAAGAGACCCAGTACTTC
size: NA; D: TRBD2; length: 15; V: TRBV7-9; J: TRBJ2-7; CDR3: CASSSRLAGTYEQYF; DNA: TGTGCCAGCAGCTCGAGACTAGCGGGGACCTACGAGCAGTACTTC
size: NA; D: TRBD1; length: 14; V: TRBV6-5; J: TRBJ1-1; CDR3: CASSYKTGGPEAFF; DNA: TGTGCCAGCAGTTACAAAACAGGGGGGCCTGAAGCTTTCTTT
size: few; D: TRBD1; length: 13; V: TRBV7-9; J: TRBJ2-1; CDR3: CASGTGSVHEQFF; DNA: TGTGCCAGTGGGACAGGGTCTGTCCATGAGCAGTTCTTC
size: NA; D: TRBD1; length: 14; V: TRBV2; J: TRBJ1-2; CDR3: CASNRQGTSYGYTF; DNA: TGTGCCAGCAACAGACAGGGGACATCTTATGGCTACACCTTC
size: few; D: TRBD1; length: 15; V: TRBV2; J: TRBJ1-2; CDR3: CASRKDRGANYGYTF; DNA: TGTGCCAGCAGAAAGGACAGGGGCGCTAACTATGGCTACACCTTC
size: few; D: NA; length: 14; V: TRBV7-2; J: TRBJ2-1; CDR3: CASSYRSSYNEQFF; DNA: TGTGCCAGCAGCTACAGGAGCTCCTACAATGAGCAGTTCTTC
size: few; D: NA; length: 16; V: TRBV7-9; J: TRBJ2-7; CDR3: CASSATTRGGGYEQYF; DNA: TGTGCCAGCAGCGCTACCACTAGAGGGGGAGGGTACGAGCAGTACTTC
size: few; D: NA; length: 14; V: TRBV30; J: TRBJ1-5; CDR3: CAWSVPGRYQPQHF; DNA: TGTGCCTGGAGTGTACCCGGGAGATATCAGCCCCAGCATTTT
size: NA; D: NA; length: 15; V: TRBV10-3; J: TRBJ2-6; CDR3: CAIRQTGSGANVLTF; DNA: TGTGCCATCCGTCAGACGGGCTCTGGGGCCAACGTCCTGACTTTC
size: few; D: TRBD2; length: 15; V: TRBV19; J: TRBJ2-1; CDR3: CASRQGLAAYNEQFF; DNA: TGTGCCAGTAGACAGGGACTAGCGGCCTACAATGAGCAGTTCTTC
size: NA; D: NA; length: 15; V: TRBV4-1; J: TRBJ2-3; CDR3: CASSLQGSGTDTQYF; DNA: TGCGCCAGCAGCCTACAGGGCTCCGGCACAGATACGCAGTATTTT
size: NA; D: NA; length: 15; V: TRBV6-5; J: TRBJ2-5; CDR3: CASSTFEGGQETQYF; DNA: TGTGCCAGCAGTACCTTCGAGGGGGGGCAAGAGACCCAGTACTTC
size: few; D: NA; length: 17; V: TRBV9; J: TRBJ2-7; CDR3: CASSPRDQDRWTYEQYF; DNA: TGTGCCAGCAGCCCAAGAGACCAGGATCGCTGGACCTACGAGCAGTACTTC
size: few; D: NA; length: 11; V: TRBV6-5; J: TRBJ1-1; CDR3: CASSYQGRAFF; DNA: TGTGCCAGCAGTTACCAGGGGAGAGCTTTCTTT
size: few; D: NA; length: 12; V: TRBV5-1; J: TRBJ2-7; CDR3: CASSLTDYEQYF; DNA: TGCGCCAGCAGCTTGACAGACTACGAGCAGTACTTC
size: NA; D: NA; length: 16; V: TRBV5-1; J: TRBJ1-3; CDR3: CASSLAPGTPGNTIYF; DNA: TGCGCCAGCAGCTTGGCTCCCGGGACACCTGGAAACACCATATATTTT
size: NA; D: NA; length: 14; V: TRBV7-9; J: TRBJ2-1; CDR3: CASSPKGENNEQFF; DNA: TGTGCCAGCAGCCCAAAGGGGGAAAACAATGAGCAGTTCTTC
size: few; D: NA; length: 15; V: TRBV19; J: TRBJ1-2; CDR3: CASSLTSAGDYGYTF; DNA: TGTGCCAGTAGCCTAACCAGTGCGGGTGACTATGGCTACACCTTC
size: NA; D: TRBD1; length: 14; V: TRBV7-8; J: TRBJ1-2; CDR3: CASSSGQGGYGYTF; DNA: TGTGCCAGCAGCTCGGGACAGGGAGGCTATGGCTACACCTTC
size: NA; D: NA; length: 15; V: TRBV7-3; J: TRBJ1-2; CDR3: CASSSHGGGDRGYTF; DNA: TGTGCCAGCAGCTCCCACGGAGGGGGGGACCGTGGCTACACCTTC
size: NA; D: TRBD2; length: 18; V: TRBV15; J: TRBJ2-1; CDR3: CATSRDGFLAGGLDEQFF; DNA: TGTGCCACCAGCAGAGATGGGTTCCTAGCGGGAGGTCTGGATGAGCAGTTCTTC
size: few; D: NA; length: 12; V: TRBV10-2; J: TRBJ1-2; CDR3: CASSEQDYGYTF; DNA: TGCGCCAGCAGTGAGCAGGACTATGGCTACACCTTC
size: NA; D: TRBD1; length: 15; V: TRBV16; J: TRBJ1-1; CDR3: CASSPLTTGDTEAFF; DNA: TGTGCCAGCAGTCCACTCACTACAGGGGACACTGAAGCTTTCTTT
size: many; D: TRBD2; length: 14; V: TRBV7-2; J: TRBJ2-1; CDR3: CASGRTSGSNEQFF; DNA: TGTGCCAGCGGTAGGACTAGCGGGAGCAATGAGCAGTTCTTC
size: few; D: NA; length: 14; V: TRBV30; J: TRBJ2-2; CDR3: CAWRAGWDTGELFF; DNA: TGTGCCTGGAGGGCAGGGTGGGACACCGGGGAGCTGTTTTTT
size: few; D: NA; length: 11; V: TRBV7-9; J: TRBJ2-3; CDR3: CASSLGGTQYF; DNA: TGTGCCAGCAGCTTAGGAGGTACGCAGTATTTT
size: NA; D: TRBD2; length: 15; V: TRBV30; J: TRBJ2-2; CDR3: CAWSGLAGWAGELFF; DNA: TGTGCCTGGAGTGGACTAGCGGGATGGGCCGGGGAGCTGTTTTTT
size: NA; D: TRBD2; length: 13; V: TRBV29-1; J: TRBJ2-7; CDR3: CSVGPSGNYEQYF; DNA: TGCAGCGTTGGGCCTAGCGGGAACTACGAGCAGTACTTC